This TCR beta chain came from a study of identical twins. Findings and caveats of the study: The more abundant beta clonotypes in cord blood had fewer insertions, and memory repertoires did not show this. For out-of-frame beta sequences, excess twin sharing was weaker. Findings came from cross-sectional statistics, without long-term follow-up of donors.

The germline V and J ends were trimmed by 1 base and 6 bases, with 13 bases remaining between them. The CDR3 extends over 15 amino acids. The germline CDR1 and CDR2 sequences are SGDLS and YYNGEE. After template switching added a universal primer site, the resulting cDNA carried unique molecular identifiers. MiXCR, applied by TCRdb to the 5' RACE reads, yields one record per CDR3 protein. This repertoire shows roughly 1.6 million distinct CDR3 sequences, 25% to 35% found once; its top ten account for approximately 0.29%. Turning to this clonotype: The antigen is not known.

The sequenced material came from cord blood. The TCR sequence derives from a newborn girl in good health. The chain is built from TRBV9 and TRBJ2-2; D may correspond to TRBD1 or TRBD2 (6 bases each). The CDR3 DNA reads as TGTGCCAGCAGCGTAATGTTCGGGGGCTCCGGGGAGCTGTTTTTT. Translation gives CASSVMFGGSGELFF.